Below, 15 T cell receptor beta chains from the same sample are listed, as sequenced in a study of T cell responses to AZD1222 COVID-19 vaccine (dated by TCRdb to about 2021). The library was prepared using the immunoSEQ multiplex PCR assay. Imported from immuneACCESS, the table was reduced by TCRdb to in-frame sequences with V and J called. These copies leave out some clones; in studies compared against another copy, an unresolved V gene accounts for under half, and the cause of the remainder is not known. The sample table holds roughly 100,000 clones, of which 89% were seen once. The ten largest clones add up to about 40% of the sample. Interpreted using the paper, the time point label stands for: about 28 days (+/-7) after the second vaccine dose. This material consisted of peripheral blood, taken 28 days after the second AZD1222 dose. Source of these receptors: an adult who received the AZD1222 COVID-19 vaccine.

The chain is built from TRBV28 and TRBJ1-4; TRBD1 matches at 7 bases. CDR3 length: 15 amino acids. CDR1 is MDHEN, CDR2 SYDVKM, per germline. V trimming: 5 bases; J trimming: 6 bases; junction bases outside the gene matches: 9. CDR3 coding DNA: TGTGCCAGCAGTCTAGGGGGGACAGAGGATGAAAAACTGTTTTTT. Amino acids: CASSLGGTEDEKLFF.

The rearrangement uses TRBV6-5 and TRBJ1-1; 9 bases align to TRBD1. Germline V lookup: CDR1 MNHEY, CDR2 SVGAGI. Trimming cost V 3 bases and J 4 bases; bases outside gene matches: 3. The CDR3 sequence is 14 residues long. DNA for the CDR3: TGTGCCAGCAGTTATCCGGACAGGGGCACTGAAGCTTTCTTT. It is translated as CASSYPDRGTEAFF.

The V and J genes are TRBV19 and TRBJ1-5; perhaps TRBD1 as D (5 bases). The CDR3 sequence is 16 residues long. CDR1 is LNHDA and CDR2 is SQIVND in the germline V gene (reference sequence). Trimming stripped 3 bases from V and 1 base from J, with 13 bases between. The CDR3 protein is CASSIGTIGSNQPQHF. CDR3 nucleotides: TGTGCCAGTAGTATTGGGACCATCGGGAGCAATCAGCCCCAGCATTTT.

The rearrangement uses TRBV7-2 and TRBJ2-2; 9 bases agree with TRBD1. The length of the CDR3 is 19 residues. Germline CDR1 SGHTA, CDR2 FQGNSA. Germline trimming cut 4 bases from V and 3 bases from J; bases unmatched to any gene: 15. The CDR3 DNA reads as TGTGCCAGCAGCTCACACAGGGGGCGCGTTGAAGTCTACACCGGGGAGCTGTTTTTT. Protein sequence: CASSSHRGRVEVYTGELFF. Combining the CDR3 with reference TRBV7-2 and TRBJ2-2 gives the whole variable domain GAGVSQSPSNKVTEKGKDVELRCDPISGHTALYWYRQSLGQGLEFLIYFQGNSAPDKSGLPSDRFSAERTGGSVSTLTIQRTQQEDSAVYLCASSSHRGRVEVYTGELFFGEGSRLTVL.

The rearrangement uses TRBV6-5 and TRBJ2-1, with TRBD2 matching over 12 bases. CDR1 MNHEY and CDR2 SVGAGI come from the germline V gene. The V gene end was trimmed by 7 bases and the J gene end by 9 bases; junction bases not matched to a gene: 4. The CDR3 consists of 13 residues. The CDR3 is CASIASGRGEQFF. The DNA of the CDR3 is TGTGCCAGCATTGCTAGCGGGAGGGGTGAGCAGTTCTTC.

The V and J genes are TRBV6-5 and TRBJ1-1; 8 bases are shared with TRBD1. The germline CDR1 and CDR2 sequences are MNHEY and SVGAGI. V was pared by 6 bases and J by 4 bases, with 7 bases of the junction left unmatched. This CDR3 region has 14 residues. The CDR3 sequence: CASRDFQGATEAFF. DNA of the CDR3: TGTGCCAGCAGGGATTTCCAGGGGGCCACTGAAGCTTTCTTT.

The rearrangement joins TRBV15 to TRBJ1-4, with 12 nucleotides matching TRBD1. Trimming cost V 5 bases and J 1 base; bases outside gene matches: 5. CDR1 is LNHNV and CDR2 is YYDKDF in the germline V gene (reference sequence). The CDR3 has 17 residues. This CDR3 reads CATSLRDRGLTNEKLFF. In nucleotides, the CDR3 is TGTGCCACCAGCCTCCGGGACAGGGGGCTAACTAATGAAAAACTGTTTTTT.

This clone was detected only once. The chain carries TRBV7-9 and TRBJ1-1; D may be TRBD1 (5 bases). CDR1 and CDR2 (germline): SEHNR, FQNEAQ (reference sequence). Trimming took 0 bases from V and 11 from J, leaving 13 bases between them. The CDR3 runs 13 residues. The CDR3 protein is CASSLAGPGNAFF. The CDR3 coding sequence is TGTGCCAGCAGCTTAGCGGGGCCAGGGAATGCTTTCTTT.

This chain links TRBV9 with TRBJ1-6; 7 nucleotides align to TRBD1. The CDR3 is made up of 15 amino acids. Germline V gene lookup returns CDR1 SGDLS and CDR2 YYNGEE. V was clipped by 3 bases and J by 6 bases; unmatched bases: 6. This CDR3 reads CASSEPGTVNSPLHF. The DNA of the CDR3 is TGTGCCAGCAGCGAACCCGGGACAGTTAATTCACCCCTCCACTTT.

The J gene is TRBJ1-1, the V gene TRBV9; D is possibly TRBD1 (6 bases). Germline V gene data show CDR1 as SGDLS and CDR2 as YYNGEE. This CDR3 region has 13 residues. V shed 3 bases and J shed 2 bases, with 8 bases lying between them. The DNA of the CDR3 is TGTGCCAGCAGCGAGGACAGAAACACTGAAGCTTTCTTT. It specifies CASSEDRNTEAFF.

The chain uses TRBV5-1 and TRBJ2-7; a possible D gene is TRBD1 (6 bases). The CDR3 is made up of 15 amino acids. V gave up 0 bases and J gave up 5 bases, with 15 bases separating them. The germline V gene encodes CDR1 SGHRS and CDR2 YFSETQ. Here the CDR3 reads CASSLARTEGDEQYF. CDR3 coding DNA: TGCGCCAGCAGCTTGGCCCGGACAGAAGGCGACGAGCAGTACTTC.

This chain links TRBV18 with TRBJ1-1; D possibly corresponds to TRBD1 (5 bases). The V and J ends lost 1 base and 5 bases respectively, with 8 bases between them. Germline V lookup: CDR1 KGHSH, CDR2 LQKENI. This CDR3 comprises 13 residues. The CDR3, as DNA: TGTGCCAGCTCACCACAAAGGGGTACTGAAGCTTTCTTT. It codes for CASSPQRGTEAFF.

The chain employs TRBV5-5 and TRBJ2-1, with 8 bases aligning to TRBD1. With 4 bases clipped from V and 5 bases from J, the junction kept 11 bases outside the gene matches. The CDR3 is 16 amino acids. Germline lookup yields CDR1 SGHKS and CDR2 YYEKEE (reference sequence). Here the CDR3 reads CASSKATGTGNNEQFF. The CDR3 nucleotides read TGTGCCAGCAGCAAAGCCACCGGGACAGGTAACAATGAGCAGTTCTTC.

J is TRBJ1-4 and V is TRBV19; TRBD1 aligns across 11 bases. Germline CDR1 and CDR2: LNHDA and SQIVND (reference sequence). The CDR3 runs to 17 residues. The ends lost 0 bases at V and 14 bases at J; junction bases unmatched: 14. The CDR3 DNA is TGTGCCAGTAGTATAGACTCCGGGACAGGGGGGCTACGAGGGCTGTTTTTT. Translated: CASSIDSGTGGLRGLFF.

The V and J genes are TRBV13 and TRBJ2-7; 7 bases are shared with TRBD1. The J segment lost 5 bases and the V segment lost 3 bases, leaving 7 bases of the junction unmatched. Per the germline V gene, CDR1 is PRHDT and CDR2 is FYEKMQ (reference sequence). This CDR3 has 14 residues. The CDR3 DNA reads as TGTGCCAGCAGCTTCCGACAGGGCACGCACGAGCAGTACTTC. It yields the protein CASSFRQGTHEQYF.